What follows describes a single T cell receptor (beta chain). Sequenced by immunoSEQ multiplex PCR; TCRdb stores in-frame clones only, minus some. This table has under 95,000 clones, 82% appearing once. Germline CDR1 SEHNR, CDR2 FQNEAQ (reference sequence). This CDR3 has 16 residues. V was clipped by 5 bases and J by 7 bases, with 21 bases between them. This sample stems from a study of Ad26.COV2.S vaccination and SARS-CoV-2 variants. V gene TRBV7-9 combines with J gene TRBJ1-5; D possibly corresponds to TRBD1 (5 bases). The source of this sequence is a human donor who had recovered from COVID-19. The source material was peripheral blood, sampled after recovery from COVID-19. CDR3: CASSPASGGSSQPQHF. The DNA for the CDR3 is TGTGCCAGCAGCCCCGCGAGCGGGGGATCGAGCCAGCCCCAGCATTTT.